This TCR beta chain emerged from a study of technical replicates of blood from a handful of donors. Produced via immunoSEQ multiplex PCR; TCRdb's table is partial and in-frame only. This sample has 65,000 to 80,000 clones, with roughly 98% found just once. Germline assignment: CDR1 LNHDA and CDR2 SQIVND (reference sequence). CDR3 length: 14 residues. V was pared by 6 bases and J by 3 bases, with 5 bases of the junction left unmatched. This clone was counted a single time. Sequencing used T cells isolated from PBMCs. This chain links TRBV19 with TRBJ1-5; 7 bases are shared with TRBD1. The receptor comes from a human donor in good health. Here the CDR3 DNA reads TGTGCCAGTAGCGACAGGGTGTACAATCAGCCCCAGCATTTT. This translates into CASSDRVYNQPQHF.